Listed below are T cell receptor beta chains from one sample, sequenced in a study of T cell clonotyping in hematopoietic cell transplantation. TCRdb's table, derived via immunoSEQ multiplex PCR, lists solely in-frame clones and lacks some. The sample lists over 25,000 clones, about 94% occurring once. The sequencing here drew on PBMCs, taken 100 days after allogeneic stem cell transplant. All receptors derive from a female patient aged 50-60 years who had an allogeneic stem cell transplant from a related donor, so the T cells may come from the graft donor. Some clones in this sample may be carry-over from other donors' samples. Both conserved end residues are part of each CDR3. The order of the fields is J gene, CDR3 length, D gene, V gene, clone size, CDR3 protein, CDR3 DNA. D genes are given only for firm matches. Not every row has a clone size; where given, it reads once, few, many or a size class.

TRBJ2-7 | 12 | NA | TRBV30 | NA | CAWSVGYYEQYF | TGTGCCTGGAGTGTTGGGTACTACGAGCAGTACTTC
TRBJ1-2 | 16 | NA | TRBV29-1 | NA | CSVDNSATGHWDGYTF | TGCAGCGTTGACAATTCGGCTACTGGGCATTGGGATGGCTACACCTTC
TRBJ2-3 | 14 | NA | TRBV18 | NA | CASSPGISTDTQYF | TGTGCCAGCTCACCGGGCATTAGCACAGATACGCAGTATTTT
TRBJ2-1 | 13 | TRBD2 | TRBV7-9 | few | CASSFVAGDEQFF | TGTGCCAGCAGCTTCGTAGCGGGAGATGAGCAGTTCTTC
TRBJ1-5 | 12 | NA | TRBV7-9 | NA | CASSMSLQPQHF | TGTGCCAGCAGCATGTCGTTGCAGCCCCAGCATTTT
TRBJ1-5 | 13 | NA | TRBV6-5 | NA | CASRRDGNQPQHF | TGTGCCAGCAGAAGGGACGGAAATCAGCCCCAGCATTTT
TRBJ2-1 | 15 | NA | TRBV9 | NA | CASSVAIGRYNEQFF | TGTGCCAGCAGCGTAGCTATCGGCAGGTACAATGAGCAGTTCTTC
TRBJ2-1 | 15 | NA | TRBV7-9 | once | CALLRTGITYNEQFF | TGTGCCCTATTACGTACAGGTATTACCTACAATGAGCAGTTCTTC
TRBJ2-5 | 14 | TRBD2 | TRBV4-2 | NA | CASSTGGPRETQYF | TGTGCCAGCAGCACGGGGGGGCCTAGAGAGACCCAGTACTTC
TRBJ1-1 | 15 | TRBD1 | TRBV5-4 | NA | CASSLGQGRDTEAFF | TGTGCCAGCAGCTTGGGACAGGGTAGAGACACTGAAGCTTTCTTT
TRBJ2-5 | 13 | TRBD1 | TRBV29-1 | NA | CSAQTGVGETQYF | TGCAGCGCCCAGACAGGGGTTGGGGAGACCCAGTACTTC
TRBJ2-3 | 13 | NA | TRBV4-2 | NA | CASSQEGLDTQYF | TGTGCCAGCAGCCAAGAAGGACTGGATACGCAGTATTTT
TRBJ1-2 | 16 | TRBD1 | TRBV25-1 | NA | CASSDQRTGAVYGYTF | TGTGCCAGCAGTGATCAAAGGACAGGGGCTGTCTATGGCTACACCTTC
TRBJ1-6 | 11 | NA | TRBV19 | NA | CASSTFSGLHF | TGTGCCAGTAGTACCTTCTCGGGTCTCCACTTT
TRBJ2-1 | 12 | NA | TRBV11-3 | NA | CASSRGSDEQFF | TGTGCCAGCAGCCGTGGTAGCGATGAGCAGTTCTTC
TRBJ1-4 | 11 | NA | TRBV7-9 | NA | CASSLVGKLFF | TGTGCCAGCAGCTTAGTGGGAAAACTGTTTTTT
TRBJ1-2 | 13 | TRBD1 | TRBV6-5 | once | CASRQGPNYGYTF | TGTGCCAGCCGACAGGGACCGAACTATGGCTACACCTTC
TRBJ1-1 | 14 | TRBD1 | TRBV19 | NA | CASSSWTGGSEAFF | TGTGCCAGTAGTTCTTGGACAGGGGGCTCCGAAGCTTTCTTT
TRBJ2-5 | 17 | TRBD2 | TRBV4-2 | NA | CASSQALNLAGKETQYF | TGTGCCAGCAGCCAAGCACTAAATCTAGCGGGGAAAGAGACCCAGTACTTC
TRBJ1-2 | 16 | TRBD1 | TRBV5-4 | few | CASSLGVGQDVNGYTF | TGTGCCAGCAGCTTGGGGGTGGGACAGGACGTTAATGGCTACACCTTC
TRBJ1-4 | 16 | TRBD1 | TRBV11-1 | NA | CASSLESGTGNEKLFF | TGTGCCAGCAGCTTAGAGTCCGGGACAGGCAATGAAAAACTGTTTTTT
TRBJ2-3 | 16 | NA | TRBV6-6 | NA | CASSYQGRGGTDTQYF | TGTGCCAGCAGTTATCAGGGGCGGGGAGGCACAGATACGCAGTATTTT
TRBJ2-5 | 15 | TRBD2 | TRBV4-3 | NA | CASSQFELATETQYF | TGCGCCAGCAGCCAATTTGAACTAGCGACGGAGACCCAGTACTTC
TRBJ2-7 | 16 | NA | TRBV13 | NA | CASSLYIGGGVGEQYF | TGTGCCAGCAGCCTATATATAGGTGGAGGGGTGGGCGAGCAGTACTTC
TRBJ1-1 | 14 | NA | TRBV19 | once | CASSSRRENTEAFF | TGTGCCAGTAGTTCTCGCAGGGAGAACACTGAAGCTTTCTTT